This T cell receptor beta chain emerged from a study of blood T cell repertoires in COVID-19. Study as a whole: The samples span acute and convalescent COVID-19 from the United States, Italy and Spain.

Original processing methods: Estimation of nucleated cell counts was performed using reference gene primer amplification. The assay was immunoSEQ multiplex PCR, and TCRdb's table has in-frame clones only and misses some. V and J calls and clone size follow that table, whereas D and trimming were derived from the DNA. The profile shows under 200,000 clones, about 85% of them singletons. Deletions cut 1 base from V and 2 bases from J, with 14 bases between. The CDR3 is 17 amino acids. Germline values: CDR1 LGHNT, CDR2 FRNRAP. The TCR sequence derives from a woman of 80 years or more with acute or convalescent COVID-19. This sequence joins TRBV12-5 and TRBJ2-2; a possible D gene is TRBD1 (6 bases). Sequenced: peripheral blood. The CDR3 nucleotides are TGTGCTAGTGGTTTGGCACGAACAGGGATTAACACCGGGGAGCTGTTTTTT. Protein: CASGLARTGINTGELFF.